The 25 T cell receptor beta chains reported below all come from one sample, sequenced in a study of blood T cell repertoires in COVID-19 (dated by TCRdb to about 2020). Library preparation was by the immunoSEQ multiplex PCR assay. Sourced from immuneACCESS, this table was stored by TCRdb with only in-frame sequences that have V and J called. A share of the clones is absent; for the studies checked, an unresolved V gene accounts for under half, and the remainder has no known explanation. This sample has 70,000 or so clones in its table, and more than 85% of those were observed once. In total, the top ten clones hold roughly 0.58% of the sample. Sequencing used peripheral blood. These receptors originate from a man in his sixties with acute or convalescent COVID-19.

The chain recombines TRBV6-5 with TRBJ1-1; 10 bases align to TRBD1. The germline V gene encodes CDR1 MNHEY and CDR2 SVGAGI. V lost 1 base, J lost 4 bases, and 3 bases stayed unmatched. The CDR3 is made up of 15 amino acids. CDR3 nucleotide sequence: TGTGCCAGCAGTTACTTCGGGACAGGGGTCACTGAAGCTTTCTTT. It is translated as CASSYFGTGVTEAFF.

This clone was counted a few times. DNA of the CDR3: TGTGCCAGCAGTGCTAACCGGGACACCTTCTCTGGAAACACCATATATTTT. Its protein is CASSANRDTFSGNTIYF. This chain connects TRBV6-1 to TRBJ1-3, with D possibly matching TRBD1 (6 bases). V was trimmed by 4 bases and J by 0 bases, leaving 16 bases between them. This CDR3 is built from 17 residues. Germline CDR1 is MNHNS and CDR2 is SASEGT.

This chain joins TRBV27 and TRBJ1-2; D gene uncertain. Germline CDR1 reads MNHEY; CDR2 reads SMNVEV (reference sequence). V was cut by 0 bases and J by 6 bases, with 8 bases left in between. The length of the CDR3 is 13 residues. The CDR3: CASSLSGVDGYTF. The CDR3 DNA follows: TGTGCCAGCAGTTTATCCGGGGTAGATGGCTACACCTTC.

The chain carries TRBV19 and TRBJ2-7; 11 positions match TRBD2. Germline V gene data show CDR1 as LNHDA and CDR2 as SQIVND (reference sequence). V was pared by 5 bases and J by 2 bases, with 5 bases of the junction left unmatched. The CDR3 length is 15 residues. DNA of the CDR3: TGTGCCAGTAGTTCTCCGACTAGCGGGGCCTACGAGCAGTACTTC. Its protein product is CASSSPTSGAYEQYF. Full variable domain (remainder filled in from reference TRBV19 and TRBJ2-7): DGGITQSPKYLFRKEGQNVTLSCEQNLNHDAMYWYRQDPGQGLRLIYYSQIVNDFQKGDIAEGYSVSREKKESFPLTVTSAQKNPTAFYLCASSSPTSGAYEQYFGPGTRLTVT.

V and J are TRBV7-3 and TRBJ1-1; D perhaps matches TRBD1 (6 bases). The germline V and J ends were trimmed by 8 bases and 1 base, with 17 bases remaining between them. This CDR3 is 15 amino acids long. Per germline, CDR1 SGHTA and CDR2 FQGTGA. As DNA, the CDR3 is TGTGCCAGCGCCCCGGGGGGCTTGGGGAACACTGAAGCTTTCTTT. Translated, it gives CASAPGGLGNTEAFF.

This rearrangement joins TRBV10-3 to TRBJ2-7; D remains ambiguous. Trimming took off 3 bases at V and 1 base at J, with 7 bases between the two ends. CDR1 is ENHRY and CDR2 is SYGVKD in the germline V gene. CDR3 length: 13 residues. The CDR3 protein is CAISDQWSYEQYF. The CDR3 DNA is TGTGCCATCAGTGATCAGTGGTCCTACGAGCAGTACTTC.

The rearrangement links TRBV11-3 to TRBJ1-1; TRBD1 might be the D (5 bases). This CDR3 spans 13 amino acids. Germline V gene data show CDR1 as SGHNT and CDR2 as YENEEA. Trimming cost V 3 bases and J 0 bases, with 5 bases left between them. The CDR3 is CASSLTVNTEAFF. The CDR3 DNA sequence: TGTGCCAGCAGCTTGACAGTGAACACTGAAGCTTTCTTT.

The V call is TRBV12-3 or TRBV12-4, the J call TRBJ2-1, with TRBD1 as a possible D gene (6 bases). The CDR3 has 13 residues. The germline V and J ends were trimmed by 7 bases and 3 bases, with 10 bases remaining between them. CDR3 amino acids: CASKVQGYNEQFF. Here the CDR3 DNA reads TGTGCCAGCAAAGTACAGGGCTACAATGAGCAGTTCTTC.

This clone was observed once. V and J are TRBV24-1 and TRBJ2-2; 13 bases are a match to TRBD2. V dropped 4 bases and J dropped 3; count of bases not matched to a gene: 4. The CDR3 is made up of 17 amino acids. Germline CDR1 is KGHDR and CDR2 is SFDVKD. CDR3 in amino acids: CATSDRTSGSYTGELFF. In DNA, the CDR3 is TGTGCCACCAGTGACCGGACTAGCGGGAGCTACACCGGGGAGCTGTTTTTT.

V usage is TRBV19 and J usage is TRBJ2-1, with a weak D call TRBD1 (6 bases). Per germline, CDR1 LNHDA and CDR2 SQIVND (reference sequence). V was pared by 5 bases and J by 0 bases, with 8 bases between. This CDR3 spans 14 amino acids. CDR3 protein: CASSQGSSYNEQFF. CDR3 DNA: TGTGCCAGTAGTCAGGGGAGCTCCTACAATGAGCAGTTCTTC.

The chain combines TRBV6-5 with TRBJ1-6; D is ambiguous. The ends were cut back, 8 bases at V and 9 bases at J, with 17 bases in the middle. This CDR3 contains 14 residues. Germline values: CDR1 MNHEY, CDR2 SVGAGI. CDR3: CASRPPQGGSPLHF. DNA of the CDR3: TGTGCCAGCCGGCCACCTCAAGGCGGTTCACCCCTCCACTTT.

V usage is TRBV11-2 and J usage is TRBJ2-3; D is perhaps TRBD2 (5 bases). The V gene lost 0 bases and the J gene lost 5 bases, with 9 bases spanning the gap. The V gene's germline CDR1 is SGHAT and CDR2 FQNNGV. The CDR3 covers 14 residues. As DNA, the CDR3 is TGTGCCAGCAGCTTAGATCGGAGGTTAGATACGCAGTATTTT. Its protein product is CASSLDRRLDTQYF.

The CDR3 DNA is TGTGCCAGCAGCTTAGGGGTTAGCGGGGCCCAAGAGACCCAGTACTTC. Its protein product is CASSLGVSGAQETQYF. The chain recombines TRBV11-2 with TRBJ2-5; 8 positions match TRBD2. Germline-derived CDR1 and CDR2 are SGHAT and FQNNGV. This CDR3 spans 16 amino acids. The trim removed 1 base at V and 1 base at J, leaving 5 bases unmatched. The full variable domain, with the rest looked up from reference TRBV11-2 and TRBJ2-5, is EAGVAQSPRYKIIEKRQSVAFWCNPISGHATLYWYQQILGQGPKLLIQFQNNGVVDDSQLPKDRFSAERLKGVDSTLKIQPAKLEDSAVYLCASSLGVSGAQETQYFGPGTRLLVL.

The gene calls are TRBV9 and TRBJ2-2, with a possible D match to TRBD1 (6 bases). This CDR3 region has 14 residues. V was clipped by 3 bases and J by 2 bases, with 8 bases between them. Germline CDR1 SGDLS, CDR2 YYNGEE. The CDR3 reads CASSAQGNTGELFF. As DNA, the CDR3 is TGTGCCAGCAGCGCACAGGGTAACACCGGGGAGCTGTTTTTT.

The chain uses TRBV5-1 and TRBJ2-2; a weak D match, TRBD2 (5 bases). Trimming cost V 6 bases and J 4 bases, with 13 bases left between them. The CDR3 length is 14 residues. Germline values: CDR1 SGHRS, CDR2 YFSETQ. The CDR3 spells CASIEVRGTGELFF. DNA for the CDR3: TGCGCCAGCATCGAGGTTCGGGGCACCGGGGAGCTGTTTTTT.

J is TRBJ2-7 and V is TRBV24-1; the D gene is possibly TRBD2 (6 bases). This CDR3 is built from 14 residues. CDR1 and CDR2 from the germline V gene are KGHDR and SFDVKD. Between the trimmed V and J ends, which lost 3 bases and 2 bases, there was a span of 10 bases. CDR3 sequence reads: CATSDRDFTYEQYF. DNA for the CDR3: TGTGCCACCAGTGATCGGGACTTCACCTACGAGCAGTACTTC.

V usage is TRBV2 and J usage is TRBJ2-5, with D perhaps TRBD1 (6 bases). V lost 5 bases to trimming and J lost 5 bases, with 15 bases between them. Germline V gene lookup returns CDR1 SNHLY and CDR2 FYNNEI. The CDR3 covers 14 residues. CDR3 sequence (DNA): TGTGCCAGCAGTCCTACAGGGCGTCGGGAGACCCAGTACTTC. Translated: CASSPTGRRETQYF.

The V and J genes are TRBV19 and TRBJ2-7; D remains unclear. Trimming took off 1 base at V and 0 bases at J, with 7 bases between the two ends. The CDR3 runs 14 residues. Germline V gene lookup returns CDR1 LNHDA and CDR2 SQIVND (reference sequence). The CDR3 DNA is TGTGCCAGTAGTATAGGGCGGAGCTCCTACGAGCAGTACTTC. This sequence encodes CASSIGRSSYEQYF.

The V and J genes are TRBV7-9 and TRBJ1-4, with D possibly matching TRBD1 (6 bases). V was pared by 5 bases and J by 7 bases, with 14 bases between. The CDR3 extends over 14 amino acids. Germline values: CDR1 SEHNR, CDR2 FQNEAQ (reference sequence). This CDR3 reads CASSQTPQGEKLFF. In DNA form, the CDR3 reads TGTGCCAGCAGCCAAACCCCACAGGGTGAAAAACTGTTTTTT.

The chain carries TRBV5-4 and TRBJ2-5; TRBD2 agrees at 11 bases. The germline CDR1 and CDR2 sequences are SGHNT and YYREEE (reference sequence). The CDR3 covers 16 residues. With V trimmed by 4 bases and J by 2 bases, 7 bases remained unmatched. CDR3 region: CASSKELAGAQETQYF. The DNA of the CDR3 is TGTGCCAGCAGCAAGGAACTAGCGGGGGCTCAAGAGACCCAGTACTTC.

The V call is TRBV10-1, the J call TRBJ2-1; 13 nucleotides align to TRBD2. There are 16 residues in the CDR3. V gave up 1 base and J gave up 9 bases; unmatched junction bases: 6. Per germline, CDR1 WNHNN and CDR2 SYGVQD (reference sequence). The CDR3: CASSEWRTSGSGEQFF. DNA for the CDR3: TGCGCCAGCAGTGAGTGGAGGACTAGCGGGAGCGGTGAGCAGTTCTTC.

The V call is TRBV7-2, the J call TRBJ2-1; 9 bases are a match to TRBD2. Per the germline V gene, CDR1 is SGHTA and CDR2 is FQGNSA. CDR3 length: 16 amino acids. Trimming at V came to 5 bases and at J to 7 bases, leaving 12 bases not matched to a gene. CDR3 sequence reads: CASSGGVSGRWNEQFF. The CDR3 DNA reads as TGTGCCAGCAGCGGGGGGGTGAGCGGGAGGTGGAATGAGCAGTTCTTC.

CDR3 bases: TGTGCCGCGGGACAGGGTCGTAATTCACCCCTCCACTTT. Translated: CAAGQGRNSPLHF. The genes are TRBV19 and TRBJ1-6; 9 positions match TRBD1. Germline trimming cut 11 bases from V and 6 bases from J; bases unmatched to any gene: 5. CDR1 is LNHDA, CDR2 SQIVND, per germline (reference sequence). The CDR3 runs to 13 residues.

The CDR3 protein is CASSVPGLVYEQFF. The CDR3 coding sequence is TGCGCCAGCAGTGTCCCGGGACTAGTCTATGAGCAGTTCTTC. This chain connects TRBV10-1 to TRBJ2-1; 8 nucleotides match TRBD2. The CDR3 is made up of 14 amino acids. Germline V CDR1 and CDR2: WNHNN, SYGVQD (reference sequence). J gave up 8 bases and V 4 bases, and 7 bases lay outside the gene matches.

This clone was seen once. The chain recombines TRBV3-1 (or the pseudogene TRBV3-2) with TRBJ2-3, with 7 bases lining up with TRBD2. The CDR3 has 14 residues. The V and J ends lost 1 base and 6 bases, in that order; junction bases with no gene match: 4. Per the germline V gene, CDR1 is LGHDT and CDR2 is YNNKEL (reference sequence). CDR3 coding DNA: TGTGCCAGCAGCCAAGGAAGCGGGACGGATACGCAGTATTTT. It codes for CASSQGSGTDTQYF.